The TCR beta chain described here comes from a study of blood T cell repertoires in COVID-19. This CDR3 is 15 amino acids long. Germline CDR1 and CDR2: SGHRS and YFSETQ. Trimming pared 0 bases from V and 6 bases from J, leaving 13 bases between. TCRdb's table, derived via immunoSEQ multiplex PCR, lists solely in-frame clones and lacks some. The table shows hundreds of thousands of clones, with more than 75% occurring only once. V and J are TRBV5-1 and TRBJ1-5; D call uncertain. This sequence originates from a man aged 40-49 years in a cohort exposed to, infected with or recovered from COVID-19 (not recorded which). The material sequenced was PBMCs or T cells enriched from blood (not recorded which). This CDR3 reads CASSLGRRSSQPQHF. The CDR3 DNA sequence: TGCGCCAGCAGCTTGGGGAGGCGTTCTAGTCAGCCCCAGCATTTT. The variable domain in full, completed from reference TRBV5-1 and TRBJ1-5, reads KAGVTQTPRYLIKTRGQQVTLSCSPISGHRSVSWYQQTPGQGLQFLFEYFSETQRNKGNFPGRFSGRQFSNSRSEMNVSTLELGDSALYLCASSLGRRSSQPQHFGDGTRLSIL.